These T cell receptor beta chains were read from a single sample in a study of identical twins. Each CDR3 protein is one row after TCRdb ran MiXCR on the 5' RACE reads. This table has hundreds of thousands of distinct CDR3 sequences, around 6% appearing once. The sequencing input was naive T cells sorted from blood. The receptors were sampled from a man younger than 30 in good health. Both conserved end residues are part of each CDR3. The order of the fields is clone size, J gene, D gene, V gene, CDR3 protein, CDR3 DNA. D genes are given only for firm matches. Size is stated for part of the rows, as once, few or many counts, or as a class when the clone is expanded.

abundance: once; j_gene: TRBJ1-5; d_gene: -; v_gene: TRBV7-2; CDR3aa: CASSLMTDSNQPQQF; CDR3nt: TGTGCCAGCAGCTTAATGACAGATAGCAATCAGCCCCAGCAGTTT
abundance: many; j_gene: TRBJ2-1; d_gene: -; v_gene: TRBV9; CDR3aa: CASSVASLADYNEQFF; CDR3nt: TGTGCCAGCAGCGTAGCGTCCCTGGCAGATTACAATGAGCAGTTCTTC
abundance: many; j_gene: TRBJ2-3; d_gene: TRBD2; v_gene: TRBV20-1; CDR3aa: CSAIAGGTDTQYF; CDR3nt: TGCAGTGCTATAGCGGGAGGCACAGATACGCAGTATTTT
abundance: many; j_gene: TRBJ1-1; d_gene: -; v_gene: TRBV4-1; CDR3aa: CASSQPTGNTEAFF; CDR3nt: TGCGCCAGCAGCCAACCGACCGGGAACACTGAAGCTTTCTTT
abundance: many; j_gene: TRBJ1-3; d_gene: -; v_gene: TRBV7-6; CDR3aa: CASSSLDPSGNTIYF; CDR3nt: TGTGCCAGCAGCTCCCTAGATCCTTCTGGAAACACCATATATTTT
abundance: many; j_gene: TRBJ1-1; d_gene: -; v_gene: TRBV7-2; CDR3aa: CASSWPTRSPMNTEAFF; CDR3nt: TGTGCCAGCAGTTGGCCCACGAGGAGCCCCATGAACACTGAAGCTTTCTTT
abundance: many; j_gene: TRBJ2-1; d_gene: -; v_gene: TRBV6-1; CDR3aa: CASLKRNNEQFF; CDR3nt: TGTGCCAGCCTGAAGCGAAACAATGAGCAGTTCTTC
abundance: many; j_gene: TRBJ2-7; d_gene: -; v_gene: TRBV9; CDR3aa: CASSVGWGLNLEQYF; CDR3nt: TGTGCCAGCAGCGTAGGATGGGGACTGAATTTGGAGCAGTACTTC
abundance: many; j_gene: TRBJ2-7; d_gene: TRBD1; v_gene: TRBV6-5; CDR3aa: CASSYWTGSTYEQYF; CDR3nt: TGTGCCAGCAGTTACTGGACAGGGAGTACCTACGAGCAGTACTTC
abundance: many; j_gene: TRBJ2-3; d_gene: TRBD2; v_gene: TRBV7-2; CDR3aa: CASSLPRLAGDPDTQYF; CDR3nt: TGTGCCAGCAGCTTACCCCGACTAGCGGGAGACCCAGATACGCAGTATTTT
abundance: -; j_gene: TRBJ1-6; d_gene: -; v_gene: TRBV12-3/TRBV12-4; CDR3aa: CASSLRGASSYNSPLHF; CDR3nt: TGTGCCAGCAGTTTAAGGGGGGCCAGCTCCTATAATTCACCCCTCCACTTT
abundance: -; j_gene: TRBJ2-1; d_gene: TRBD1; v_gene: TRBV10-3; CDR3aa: CAGPGQPSSSYNEQFF; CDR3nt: TGTGCCGGCCCGGGACAGCCATCGAGCTCCTACAATGAGCAGTTCTTC
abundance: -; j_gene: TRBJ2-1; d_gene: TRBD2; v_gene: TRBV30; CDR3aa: CAWREGLLSYNEQFF; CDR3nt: TGTGCCTGGCGGGAGGGCCTACTCTCCTACAATGAGCAGTTCTTC
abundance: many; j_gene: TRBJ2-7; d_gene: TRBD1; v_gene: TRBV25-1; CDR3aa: CASSGRPGTGIETYEQYF; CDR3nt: TGTGCCAGCAGTGGACGTCCCGGGACAGGGATCGAGACCTACGAGCAGTACTTC
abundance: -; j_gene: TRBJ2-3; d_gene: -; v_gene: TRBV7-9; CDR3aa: CASSSIRSTDTQYF; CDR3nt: TGTGCCAGCAGCTCCATCCGTAGCACAGATACGCAGTATTTT
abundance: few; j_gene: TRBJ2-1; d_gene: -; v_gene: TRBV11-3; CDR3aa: CASSLGWGERNEQFF; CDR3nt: TGTGCCAGCAGCTTAGGGTGGGGGGAAAGGAATGAGCAGTTCTTC
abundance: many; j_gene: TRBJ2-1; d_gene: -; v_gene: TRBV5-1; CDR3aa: CASSLKGTAYNEQFF; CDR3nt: TGCGCCAGCAGCTTGAAGGGGACCGCCTACAATGAGCAGTTCTTC
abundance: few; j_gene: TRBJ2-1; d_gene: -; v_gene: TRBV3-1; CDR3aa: CASSQDRAGVSYNEQFF; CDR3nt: TGTGCCAGCAGCCAAGATAGAGCCGGGGTCTCCTACAATGAGCAGTTCTTC
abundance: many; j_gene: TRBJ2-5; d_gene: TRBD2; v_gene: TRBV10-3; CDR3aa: CAISESIAGGEETQYF; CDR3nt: TGTGCCATCAGTGAGTCGATAGCGGGAGGCGAAGAGACCCAGTACTTC
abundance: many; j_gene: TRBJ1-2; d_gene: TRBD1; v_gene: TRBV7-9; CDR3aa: CASSQTGTADGYTF; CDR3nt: TGTGCCAGCAGCCAGACCGGGACAGCTGATGGCTACACCTTC
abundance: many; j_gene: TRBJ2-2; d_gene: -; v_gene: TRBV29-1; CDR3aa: CSVGPEGGELFF; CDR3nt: TGCAGCGTTGGGCCGGAGGGCGGGGAGCTGTTTTTT
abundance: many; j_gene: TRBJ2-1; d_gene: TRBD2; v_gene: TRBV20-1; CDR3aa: CSARFTAGAGSYNEQFF; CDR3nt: TGCAGTGCTAGGTTTACGGCGGGAGCGGGCTCCTACAATGAGCAGTTCTTC
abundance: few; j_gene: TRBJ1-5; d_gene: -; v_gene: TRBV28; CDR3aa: CASSTFDSNQPQHF; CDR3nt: TGTGCCAGCAGTACCTTTGACAGCAATCAGCCCCAGCATTTT